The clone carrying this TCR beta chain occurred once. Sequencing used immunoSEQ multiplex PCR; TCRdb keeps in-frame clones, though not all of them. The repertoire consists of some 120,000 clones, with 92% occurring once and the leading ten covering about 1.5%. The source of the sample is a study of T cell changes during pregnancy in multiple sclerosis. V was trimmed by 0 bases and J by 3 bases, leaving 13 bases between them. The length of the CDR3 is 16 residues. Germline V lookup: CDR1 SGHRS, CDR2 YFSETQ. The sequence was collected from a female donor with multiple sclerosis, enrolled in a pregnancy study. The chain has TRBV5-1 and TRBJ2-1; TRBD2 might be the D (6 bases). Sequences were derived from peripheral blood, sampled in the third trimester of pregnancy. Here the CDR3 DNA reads TGCGCCAGCAGCTTGGGGGAAGGGCGGGACTACAATGAGCAGTTCTTC. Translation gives CASSLGEGRDYNEQFF. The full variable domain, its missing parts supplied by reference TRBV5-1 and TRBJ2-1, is KAGVTQTPRYLIKTRGQQVTLSCSPISGHRSVSWYQQTPGQGLQFLFEYFSETQRNKGNFPGRFSGRQFSNSRSEMNVSTLELGDSALYLCASSLGEGRDYNEQFFGPGTRLTVL.